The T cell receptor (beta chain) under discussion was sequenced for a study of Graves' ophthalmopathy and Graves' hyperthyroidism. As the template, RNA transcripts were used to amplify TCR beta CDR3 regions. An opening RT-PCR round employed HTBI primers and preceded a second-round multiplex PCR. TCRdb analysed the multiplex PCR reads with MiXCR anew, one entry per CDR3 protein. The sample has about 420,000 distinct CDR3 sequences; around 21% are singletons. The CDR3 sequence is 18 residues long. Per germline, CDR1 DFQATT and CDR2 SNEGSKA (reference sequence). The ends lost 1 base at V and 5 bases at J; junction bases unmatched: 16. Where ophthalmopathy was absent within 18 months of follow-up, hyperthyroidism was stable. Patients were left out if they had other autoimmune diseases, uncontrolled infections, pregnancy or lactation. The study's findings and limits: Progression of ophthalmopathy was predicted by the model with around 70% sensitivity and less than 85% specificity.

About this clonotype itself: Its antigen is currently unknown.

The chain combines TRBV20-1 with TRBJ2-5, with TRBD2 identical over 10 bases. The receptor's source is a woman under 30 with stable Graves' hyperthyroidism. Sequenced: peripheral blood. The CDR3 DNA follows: TGCAGTGCTAGAGTCCCGGGACTAGCGATACGGCCCGTGGAGACCCAGTACTTC. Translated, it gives CSARVPGLAIRPVETQYF.